This T cell receptor (beta chain) was identified in a study of control samples from healthy donors and cancer patients. Measured with immunoSEQ multiplex PCR; TCRdb has only the in-frame clones, and not every one. This sample has 75,000 to 95,000 clones; approximately 95% occur once, and the top ten carry nearly 1.5%. Germline-derived CDR1 and CDR2 are SGHNT and YENEEA. The length of the CDR3 is 16 residues. Germline trimming cut 0 bases from V and 1 base from J; bases unmatched to any gene: 4. Sequenced sample: blood. This rearrangement joins TRBV11-3 to TRBJ2-7; 9 bases are shared with TRBD1. The origin of this receptor is a woman in her twenties or thirties in good health. CDR3 sequence: CASSLEMTGGSYEQYF. CDR3 bases: TGTGCCAGCAGCTTAGAGATGACAGGGGGGTCCTACGAGCAGTACTTC.